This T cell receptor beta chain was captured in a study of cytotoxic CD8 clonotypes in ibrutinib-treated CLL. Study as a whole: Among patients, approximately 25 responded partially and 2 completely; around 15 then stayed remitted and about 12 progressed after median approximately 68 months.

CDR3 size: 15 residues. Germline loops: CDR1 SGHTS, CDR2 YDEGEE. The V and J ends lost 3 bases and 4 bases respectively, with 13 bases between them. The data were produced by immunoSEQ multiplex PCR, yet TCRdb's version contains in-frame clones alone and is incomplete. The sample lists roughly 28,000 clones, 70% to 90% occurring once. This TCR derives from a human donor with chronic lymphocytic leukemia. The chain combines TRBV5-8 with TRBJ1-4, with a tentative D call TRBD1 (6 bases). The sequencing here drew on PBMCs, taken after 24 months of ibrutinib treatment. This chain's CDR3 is CASSSWTANNEKLFF. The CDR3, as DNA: TGTGCCAGCAGCTCGTGGACAGCAAATAATGAAAAACTGTTTTTT.